This entry describes one T cell receptor beta chain. Its target is not known. This entry belongs to a study of T cell responses to AZD1222 COVID-19 vaccine. Study results and limitations: Only a handful of AZD1222 recipients were seropositive at baseline. Vaccination with two AZD1222 doses was followed by a rise in Spike-specific TCR breadth and depth. Donors skewed white British and female; clonal diversity was possibly underestimated.

Second-dose groups at about 4 or about 12 weeks were pooled. Using immunoSEQ multiplex PCR, the repertoire was profiled, and TCRdb retains in-frame clones only, with some absent. The sample comprises around 150,000 clones, around 90% of which are singletons, and under 4% rests with the top ten. V lost 3 bases and J 7 bases, leaving 7 bases between the germline ends. This CDR3 spans 12 amino acids. The material was peripheral blood, obtained 28 days after the second AZD1222 dose. The J gene is TRBJ2-1, the V gene TRBV12-3 or TRBV12-4; D call uncertain. This receptor was taken from an adult who received the AZD1222 COVID-19 vaccine. For the CDR3, the DNA is TGTGCCAGCAGTTTGGTGACTAATGAGCAGTTCTTC. Amino acid sequence: CASSLVTNEQFF.